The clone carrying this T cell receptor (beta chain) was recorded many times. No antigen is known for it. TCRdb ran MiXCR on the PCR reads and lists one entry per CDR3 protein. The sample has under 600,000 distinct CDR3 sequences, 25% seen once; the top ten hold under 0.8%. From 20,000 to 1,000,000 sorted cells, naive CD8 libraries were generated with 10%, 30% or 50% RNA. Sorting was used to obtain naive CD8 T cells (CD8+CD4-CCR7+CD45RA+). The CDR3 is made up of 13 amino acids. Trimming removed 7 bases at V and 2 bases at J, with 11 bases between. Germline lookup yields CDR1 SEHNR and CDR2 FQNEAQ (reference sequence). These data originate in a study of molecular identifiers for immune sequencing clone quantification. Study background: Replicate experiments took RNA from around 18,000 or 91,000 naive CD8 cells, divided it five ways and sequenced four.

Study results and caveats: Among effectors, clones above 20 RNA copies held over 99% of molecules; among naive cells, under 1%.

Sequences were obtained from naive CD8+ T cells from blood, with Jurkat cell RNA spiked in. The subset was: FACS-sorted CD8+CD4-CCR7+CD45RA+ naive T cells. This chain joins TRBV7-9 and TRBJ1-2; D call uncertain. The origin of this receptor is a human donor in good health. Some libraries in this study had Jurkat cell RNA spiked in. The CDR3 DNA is TGTGCCAGCACCGGCCGGATCAACTATGGCTACACCTTC. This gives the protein CASTGRINYGYTF.